Listed here are 5 T cell receptor beta chains from one sample, sequenced in a study of OX40 agonist ivuxolimab in advanced cancers. Profiling relied on immunoSEQ multiplex PCR, and the TCRdb table lists in-frame clones only, not all of them. The sample yields roughly 50,000 clones, around 93% seen once. The specimen comprised CD4+ or CD8+ T cells sorted from blood, sampled in a trial of the OX40 agonist ivuxolimab. Source of these receptors: an adult with an advanced solid tumor such as melanoma, head and neck, liver or kidney cancer.

The V call is TRBV7-9, the J call TRBJ2-2, with TRBD1 matching over 7 bases. Germline CDR1 reads SEHNR; CDR2 reads FQNEAQ (reference sequence). This CDR3 comprises 15 residues. V was clipped by 4 bases and J by 7 bases; unmatched bases: 9. CDR3 sequence reads: CASSSTYRGLGELFF. The CDR3 DNA reads as TGTGCCAGCAGCTCTACGTACAGGGGTCTCGGGGAGCTGTTTTTT.

The chain is built from TRBV28 and TRBJ2-2; D not certain. The germline V gene has CDR1 MDHEN and CDR2 SYDVKM. V dropped 8 bases and J dropped 2 bases, with 3 bases sitting between them. The CDR3 loop spans 11 amino acids. CDR3 region: CASRNTGELFF. The CDR3 nucleotides read TGTGCCAGCCGCAACACCGGGGAGCTGTTTTTT. Combining the CDR3 with reference TRBV28 and TRBJ2-2 gives the whole variable domain DVKVTQSSRYLVKRTGEKVFLECVQDMDHENMFWYRQDPGLGLRLIYFSYDVKMKEKGDIPEGYSVSREKKERFSLILESASTNQTSMYLCASRNTGELFFGEGSRLTVL.

The V call is TRBV9, the J call TRBJ1-3; D remains ambiguous. The V gene's germline CDR1 is SGDLS and CDR2 YYNGEE. V lost 2 bases and J 5 bases, leaving 8 bases between the germline ends. There are 13 residues in the CDR3. Here the CDR3 reads CASSVDTRNTIYF. The DNA for the CDR3 is TGTGCCAGCAGCGTCGATACTCGAAACACCATATATTTT.

The V and J genes are TRBV27 and TRBJ1-2; D is undetermined. V was pared by 5 bases and J by 4 bases, with 8 bases between. This CDR3 is 12 amino acids long. Germline V CDR1 and CDR2: MNHEY, SMNVEV (reference sequence). CDR3 sequence: CASSPGSYGYTF. For the CDR3, the DNA is TGTGCCAGCAGTCCAGGAAGCTATGGCTACACCTTC.

The CDR3 DNA reads as TGTGCCAGCAGTTTAGGCCGGTACAATGAGCAGTTCTTC. This translates into CASSLGRYNEQFF. This chain connects TRBV27 to TRBJ2-1; D not certain. The CDR3 consists of 13 residues. CDR1 and CDR2 from the germline V gene are MNHEY and SMNVEV (reference sequence). V was cut by 2 bases and J by 4 bases, with 6 bases left in between.